The 27 T cell receptor beta chains below come from one sample, sequenced in a study of identical twins. TCRdb processed the 5' RACE reads anew with MiXCR; each CDR3 protein has one entry. The repertoire holds 1.5 million to 2 million distinct CDR3 sequences, with about 32% as singletons. Sequencing was done on a sample of cord blood. The receptors stem from a newborn girl in good health.

This sequence joins TRBV4-2 and TRBJ2-3; a possible D gene is TRBD1 (5 bases). V lost 3 bases and J 1 base, leaving 20 bases between the germline ends. CDR1 and CDR2 from the germline V gene are LGHNA and YNFKEQ. This CDR3 spans 18 amino acids. The CDR3 region has the DNA TGTGCCAGCAGCCAGGGGCTCCAAACTTCCCCCGGCACAGATACGCAGTATTTT. This gives the protein CASSQGLQTSPGTDTQYF.

This clonotype was seen at least ten times. This chain connects TRBV6-5 to TRBJ2-5; D gene ambiguous. V lost 8 bases, J lost 6 bases, and 16 bases lay in between. CDR1 is MNHEY and CDR2 is SVGAGI in the germline V gene. The CDR3 sequence is 13 residues long. The CDR3 DNA is TGTGCCAGCGGGGAAAACCCGTCCCAGACCCAGTACTTC. This codes for CASGENPSQTQYF.

This clonotype was seen a few times. The chain is built from TRBV20-1 and TRBJ1-4, with D uncertain. This CDR3 spans 14 amino acids. The germline gives CDR1 DFQATT, CDR2 SNEGSKA (reference sequence). The germline V and J ends were trimmed by 0 bases and 8 bases, with 13 bases remaining between them. The CDR3 nucleotides read TGCAGTGCTAGAGATACCGAGACGTGGGAAAAACTGTTTTTT. It encodes CSARDTETWEKLFF.

V gene TRBV28 combines with J gene TRBJ1-1, with 10 bases lining up with TRBD1. The CDR3 consists of 13 residues. Germline CDR1 and CDR2: MDHEN and SYDVKM. Losses at the gene ends were 5 bases for V and 11 bases for J; bases not matched to a gene: 8. In DNA, the CDR3 is TGTGCCAGCAGTCCCTTCCCGACAGGGGGCGCTTTCTTT. It yields the protein CASSPFPTGGAFF.

The CDR3 bases are TGTGCCAGCAGCGCTTACCGTAGCGGGGAGCAGTTCTTC. Its protein is CASSAYRSGEQFF. V is TRBV12-3 or TRBV12-4 and J is TRBJ2-1; 7 nucleotides match TRBD2. The V and J ends lost 6 bases and 10 bases, in that order; junction bases with no gene match: 9. The CDR3 has 13 residues.

This chain connects TRBV25-1 to TRBJ2-1; D ambiguous. The CDR3 is 15 amino acids. Germline CDR1 is MGHDK and CDR2 is SYGVNS. The V gene lost 3 bases and the J gene lost 2 bases, with 11 bases spanning the gap. The CDR3 here is CASSERAQAYNEQFF. The CDR3 nucleotides read TGTGCCAGCAGTGAGAGAGCGCAAGCCTACAATGAGCAGTTCTTC.

This chain links TRBV28 with TRBJ1-2; 8 bases are shared with TRBD1. Germline V lookup: CDR1 MDHEN, CDR2 SYDVKM. The length of the CDR3 is 11 residues. Germline trimming cut 6 bases from V and 7 bases from J; bases unmatched to any gene: 1. The CDR3 spells CASRDRAGYTF. As DNA, the CDR3 is TGTGCCAGCAGGGACAGGGCTGGCTACACCTTC.

The CDR3 reads CASSPPPTGNNEQYF. The CDR3 bases are TGTGCCAGCTCACCACCGCCGACAGGGAACAATGAGCAGTACTTC. The chain links TRBV18 to TRBJ2-5, with 7 bases fitting TRBD1. Germline CDR1 KGHSH, CDR2 LQKENI. This CDR3 has 15 amino acids. Trimming took 0 bases from V and 11 from J; bases not matched to a gene: 12.

The chain employs TRBV5-4 and TRBJ2-1; 8 positions agree with TRBD2. This CDR3 has 15 amino acids. Germline lookup yields CDR1 SGHNT and CDR2 YYREEE (reference sequence). The V segment lost 4 bases and the J segment 8 bases; nucleotides outside the gene matches: 11. The CDR3 coding sequence is TGTGCCAGCAGCGTTGCCGGGACTAGGTCCCATGAGCAGTTCTTC. Protein: CASSVAGTRSHEQFF.

This clonotype has a count of ten or more. The gene calls are TRBV5-1 and TRBJ1-4; 7 bases map to TRBD1. This CDR3 has 15 residues. Looked up from germline, CDR1 is SGHRS and CDR2 is YFSETQ. The J segment lost 3 bases and the V segment lost 0 bases, leaving 2 bases of the junction unmatched. DNA for the CDR3: TGCGCCAGCAGCTTGGCCGGGACAGCTAATGAAAAACTGTTTTTT. This encodes CASSLAGTANEKLFF.

With regard to this clonotype: A read error is possible here, since a much larger clone lies one base away. The chain couples TRBV7-2 to TRBJ2-5, with 10 bases that match TRBD1. The better agreement between TRBJ2-4 and the DNA end casts doubt on the J call. Germline CDR1 is SGHTA and CDR2 is FQGNSA. This CDR3 spans 17 amino acids. CDR3 loop: CASSLVTGQGTKNIQYF. CDR3 nucleotide sequence: TGTGCCAGCAGCTTAGTTACGGGACAGGGGACCAAAAACATTCAGTACTTC.

This clonotype came up a few times. V usage is TRBV6-5 and J usage is TRBJ2-4; TRBD1 is a possible D gene (6 bases). CDR1 is MNHEY and CDR2 is SVGAGI in the germline V gene. This CDR3 spans 16 amino acids. Trimming took off 5 bases at V and 4 bases at J, with 18 bases between the two ends. The CDR3 reads CASSPLWVGAKNIQYF. The CDR3 DNA sequence: TGTGCCAGCAGTCCCTTATGGGTGGGGGCGAAAAACATTCAGTACTTC.

This clonotype has only a few counts. V is TRBV4-1 and J is TRBJ1-5; D is unresolved. Deletions cut 0 bases from V and 5 bases from J, with 17 bases between. This CDR3 is 17 amino acids long. Per the germline V gene, CDR1 is MGHRA and CDR2 is YSYEKL. CDR3 amino acids: CASSQDWGAKGYQPQHF. CDR3 in DNA: TGCGCCAGCAGCCAAGACTGGGGTGCTAAAGGGTATCAGCCCCAGCATTTT.

The genes are TRBV5-4 and TRBJ2-2; D gene ambiguous. Germline-derived CDR1 and CDR2 are SGHNT and YYREEE (reference sequence). Trimming pared 3 bases from V and 7 bases from J, leaving 16 bases between. CDR3 size: 15 residues. The CDR3 nucleotides read TGTGCCAGCAGCTCTCTCTCCTTGGGAAACGGGGAGCTGTTTTTT. It encodes CASSSLSLGNGELFF.

The chain has TRBV20-1 and TRBJ2-7, with 11 bases lining up with TRBD2. This CDR3 has 15 amino acids. Germline assignment: CDR1 DFQATT and CDR2 SNEGSKA (reference sequence). V was clipped by 0 bases and J by 7 bases; unmatched bases: 8. The CDR3 protein is CSAREVAGGKNEQYF. The DNA for the CDR3 is TGCAGTGCTAGAGAGGTAGCGGGAGGGAAGAATGAGCAGTACTTC.

CDR3: CASSYLQNYGYTF. Here the CDR3 DNA reads TGTGCCAGCAGTTATCTCCAGAACTATGGCTACACCTTC. This sequence joins TRBV6-6 and TRBJ1-2; D gene ambiguous. Trimming cost V 3 bases and J 2 bases, with 7 bases left between them. The CDR3 runs 13 residues. The germline CDR1 and CDR2 sequences are MNHNY and SVGAGI (reference sequence).

To note about this clonotype: Given a much more abundant clone one base away, this may be a read error. This chain connects TRBV4-2 to TRBJ2-5; 7 nucleotides align to TRBD2. The CDR3 totals 16 residues. Germline CDR1 and CDR2: LGHNA and YNFKEQ. V shed 0 bases and J 11 bases; nucleotides not matched to a gene: 15. CDR3 sequence reads: CASSQDYGGSYNEQYF. CDR3 nucleotides: TGTGCCAGCAGCCAAGATTACGGGGGGTCCTACAATGAGCAGTACTTC.

A few counts support this clonotype. The chain has TRBV5-1 and TRBJ2-7, with 10 bases fitting TRBD2. The length of the CDR3 is 15 residues. Germline V lookup: CDR1 SGHRS, CDR2 YFSETQ. V trimming: 3 bases; J trimming: 5 bases; junction bases outside the gene matches: 8. The CDR3 coding sequence is TGCGCCAGCAGCTCGTTGCTAGCGGGAGCAGACGAGCAGTACTTC. It codes for CASSSLLAGADEQYF.

The chain combines TRBV20-1 with TRBJ2-3; tentative D call: TRBD1 (5 bases). The CDR3 sequence is 14 residues long. V gave up 3 bases and J gave up 0 bases, with 10 bases separating them. Germline assignment: CDR1 DFQATT and CDR2 SNEGSKA (reference sequence). The CDR3 coding sequence is TGCAGTGCTAGTATAGGGGCTAGCACAGATACGCAGTATTTT. Residues: CSASIGASTDTQYF.

This clonotype was counted only a few times. As DNA, the CDR3 is TGTGCCAGCACTAGCGGGAACTACGAGCAGTACTTC. Translation: CASTSGNYEQYF. The chain links TRBV2 to TRBJ2-7, with 9 bases lining up with TRBD2. The CDR3 loop spans 12 amino acids. Germline values: CDR1 SNHLY, CDR2 FYNNEI. With V trimmed by 7 bases and J by 3 bases, 1 base remained unmatched.

The chain employs TRBV3-1 and TRBJ2-3, with D possibly TRBD1 on 5 matching bases. Trimming took off 4 bases at V and 2 bases at J, with 19 bases between the two ends. The CDR3 loop spans 17 amino acids. Germline V gene data show CDR1 as LGHDT and CDR2 as YNNKEL (reference sequence). The CDR3 is CASSPTAGLHNTDTQYF. In DNA form, the CDR3 reads TGTGCCAGCAGCCCAACGGCAGGGCTTCACAACACAGATACGCAGTATTTT.

The V call is TRBV4-1, the J call TRBJ2-7, with TRBD1 matching 11 bases. Trimming took 2 bases from V and 1 from J; bases not matched to a gene: 7. Germline values: CDR1 MGHRA, CDR2 YSYEKL. This CDR3 is 17 amino acids long. The CDR3 bases are TGCGCCAGCAGCCAAAAAACCGGGACAGGGGGTTCCTACGAGCAGTACTTC. Amino acid sequence: CASSQKTGTGGSYEQYF.

The chain combines TRBV6-5 with TRBJ1-1; a possible D gene is TRBD1 (6 bases). The CDR3 covers 15 residues. The V gene's germline CDR1 is MNHEY and CDR2 SVGAGI. The V end lost 2 bases, the J end lost 2 bases, and 12 bases lay between the germline ends. CDR3 amino acids: CASSYQGRVNTEAFF. CDR3 coding DNA: TGTGCCAGCAGTTACCAGGGGCGGGTTAACACTGAAGCTTTCTTT.

This clonotype has just a few counts. The chain combines TRBV3-1 with TRBJ2-3; 12 positions match TRBD2. From germline, CDR1 is LGHDT and CDR2 YNNKEL (reference sequence). This CDR3 comprises 17 residues. The J segment lost 6 bases and the V segment lost 1 base, leaving 8 bases of the junction unmatched. In DNA, the CDR3 is TGTGCCAGCAGCCAAGTCCCCCTAGCGGGGGGGCCCGATACGCAGTATTTT. This encodes CASSQVPLAGGPDTQYF.

This clonotype showed up just a few times. The chain uses TRBV5-6 and TRBJ2-4, with a possible D match to TRBD2 (5 bases). The CDR3 has 16 amino acids. Germline values: CDR1 SGHDT, CDR2 YYEEEE. V was trimmed by 3 bases and J by 2 bases, leaving 15 bases between them. The DNA for the CDR3 is TGTGCCAGCAGCTCCATCGGGGAACAGACCAAAAACATTCAGTACTTC. It translates to CASSSIGEQTKNIQYF.

This rearrangement joins TRBV6-1 to TRBJ2-3; a possible D gene is TRBD2 (5 bases). The CDR3 is made up of 16 amino acids. Per the germline V gene, CDR1 is MNHNS and CDR2 is SASEGT. The V end lost 6 bases, the J end lost 5 bases, and 21 bases lay between the germline ends. The CDR3, as DNA: TGTGCCAGCAGAACCCTTCGGGGTGTGGTGGGAGATACGCAGTATTTT. It is translated as CASRTLRGVVGDTQYF.

The J gene is TRBJ2-5, the V gene TRBV29-1, with D maybe TRBD1 (6 bases). The end of the DNA is better explained by TRBJ2-7, so the J call may be wrong. The V gene's germline CDR1 is SQVTM and CDR2 ANQGSEA. The CDR3 is 10 residues long. In nucleotides, the CDR3 is TGCAGAGTTTGGACAGACGAGCAGTACTTC. Protein: CRVWTDEQYF.